The table lists the clone carrying this T cell receptor beta chain with many counts. The antigen is unknown. These data belong to a study of response to subunit inactivated influenza vaccine. Study findings and constraints: The study's authors posited that every seasonal influenza vaccination enlists few new T cells.

This CDR3 comprises 13 residues. J lost 5 bases, V lost 7 bases, and 7 bases had no gene match. Per germline, CDR1 SQVTM and CDR2 ANQGSEA. TCRdb re-called the RT-PCR reads with MiXCR, one entry per CDR3 protein. The repertoire includes 750,000 to 850,000 distinct CDR3 sequences, around 18% of them detected once, and roughly a tenth sits in the top ten. Sequenced material: PBMCs from blood, taken 5 to 6 days after vaccination. The chain has TRBV29-1 and TRBJ2-7; 11 bases align to TRBD1. The clonotype was recovered from a middle-aged man who received an inactivated influenza vaccine. In nucleotides, the CDR3 is TGCAGCGCCGGGACAGGGGGTTTCAACGAGCAGTACTTC. The encoded protein is CSAGTGGFNEQYF.